The present T cell receptor beta chain was sequenced within a study of T cell changes during pregnancy in multiple sclerosis. Germline values: CDR1 LNHDA, CDR2 SQIVND (reference sequence). The CDR3 extends over 15 amino acids. J lost 4 bases, V lost 0 bases, and 3 bases had no gene match. Measured with immunoSEQ multiplex PCR; TCRdb has only the in-frame clones, and not every one. Here the sample spans some 68,000 clones, about 90% being singletons. The sample was peripheral blood, taken in the second trimester of pregnancy. The sequence came from a female donor in good health, enrolled as a control in a pregnancy study. The chain carries TRBV19 and TRBJ2-4, with 7 bases aligning to TRBD2. CDR3 coding DNA: TGTGCCAGTAGTATAGATGGGGGGGGTAAAAACATTCAGTACTTC. Residues: CASSIDGGGKNIQYF.